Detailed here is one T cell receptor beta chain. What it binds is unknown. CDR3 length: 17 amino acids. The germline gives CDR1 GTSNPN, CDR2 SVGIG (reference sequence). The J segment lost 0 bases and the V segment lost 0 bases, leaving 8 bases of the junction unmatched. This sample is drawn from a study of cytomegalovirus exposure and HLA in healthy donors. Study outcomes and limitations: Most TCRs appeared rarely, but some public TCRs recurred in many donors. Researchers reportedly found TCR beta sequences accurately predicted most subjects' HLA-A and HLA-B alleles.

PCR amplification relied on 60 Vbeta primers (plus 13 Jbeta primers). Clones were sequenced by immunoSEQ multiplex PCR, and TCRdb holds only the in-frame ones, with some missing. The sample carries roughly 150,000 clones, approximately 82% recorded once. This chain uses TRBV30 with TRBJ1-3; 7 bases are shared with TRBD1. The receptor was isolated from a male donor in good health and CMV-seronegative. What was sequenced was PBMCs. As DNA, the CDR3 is TGTGCCTGGAGTGTACGTAGGGCAGGGGGCTCTGGAAACACCATATATTTT. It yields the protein CAWSVRRAGGSGNTIYF.